These 17 T cell receptor beta chains came from one sample sequenced in a study of blood T cell repertoires in COVID-19. Some clones are missing from TCRdb's copy, which holds only in-frame ones; the method was immunoSEQ multiplex PCR. The table lists about 160,000 clones, 80% to 90% of them singletons, with 1.1% in the top ten. Material: peripheral blood. The receptors were gathered from a man aged 35 to 55 with acute or convalescent COVID-19.

This clone occurred once. The chain recombines TRBV6-5 with TRBJ2-2, with TRBD2 as a possible D gene (6 bases). Germline CDR1 is MNHEY and CDR2 is SVGAGI. V shed 0 bases and J shed 7 bases, with 12 bases lying between them. This CDR3 has 15 residues. CDR3: CASSYSAGRIGELFF. CDR3 bases: TGTGCCAGCAGTTACTCGGCGGGGAGGATCGGGGAGCTGTTTTTT.

CDR3 in amino acids: CASSGDRGLHEQYF. DNA for the CDR3: TGTGCCAGCAGTGGGGACAGGGGACTTCACGAGCAGTACTTC. The V call is TRBV2, the J call TRBJ2-7; TRBD1 agrees at 10 bases. Losses at the gene ends were 4 bases for V and 5 bases for J; bases not matched to a gene: 5. Germline CDR1 and CDR2: SNHLY and FYNNEI. This CDR3 spans 14 amino acids. The full variable domain, completed using reference TRBV2 and TRBJ2-7, is EPEVTQTPSHQVTQMGQEVILRCVPISNHLYFYWYRQILGQKVEFLVSFYNNEISEKSEIFDDQFSVERPDGSNFTLKIRSTKLEDSAMYFCASSGDRGLHEQYFGPGTRLTVT.

Comment on this clone: An end of the junction differs from the germline gene, which may be a read error. This rearrangement joins TRBV27 to TRBJ2-7; possible D gene TRBD1, 6 bases. The germline CDR1 and CDR2 sequences are MNHEY and SMNVEV (reference sequence). The length of the CDR3 is 15 residues. CDR3 sequence (DNA): TGTGCCAGCAGTTCGCCGGGACACTCTATCTACGAGCAGTGCTTC. Protein: CASSSPGHSIYEQCF.

V and J are TRBV6-1 and TRBJ2-1; TRBD2 matches at 8 bases. The germline gives CDR1 MNHNS, CDR2 SASEGT. Germline trimming cut 3 bases from V and 5 bases from J; bases unmatched to any gene: 12. This CDR3 is 17 amino acids long. CDR3 protein: CASSDPLRGAINNEQFF. CDR3 nucleotide sequence: TGTGCCAGCAGTGATCCTTTGCGGGGGGCGATAAACAATGAGCAGTTCTTC.

J is TRBJ2-2 and V is TRBV5-1; D is possibly TRBD1 (7 bases). Germline CDR1 reads SGHRS; CDR2 reads YFSETQ. The V and J ends lost 4 bases and 5 bases respectively, with 12 bases between them. This CDR3 has 14 residues. CDR3 nucleotide sequence: TGCGCCAGCAGCGCGGGACAGCCTACCGGGGAGCTGTTTTTT. This encodes CASSAGQPTGELFF.

The rearrangement joins TRBV5-1 to TRBJ2-7; D is possibly TRBD2 (6 bases). The V gene's germline CDR1 is SGHRS and CDR2 YFSETQ. The CDR3 runs to 16 residues. Trimming shortened V by 4 bases and J by 3 bases, and 20 bases separated the two germline ends. As DNA, the CDR3 is TGCGCCAGCAGCCCACAGCCGGGGGTGGGAGACTACGAGCAGTACTTC. Its protein product is CASSPQPGVGDYEQYF. Full variable domain (missing parts from reference TRBV5-1 and TRBJ2-7): KAGVTQTPRYLIKTRGQQVTLSCSPISGHRSVSWYQQTPGQGLQFLFEYFSETQRNKGNFPGRFSGRQFSNSRSEMNVSTLELGDSALYLCASSPQPGVGDYEQYFGPGTRLTVT.

V gene TRBV19 combines with J gene TRBJ2-2, with D maybe TRBD2 (5 bases). The germline V gene encodes CDR1 LNHDA and CDR2 SQIVND (reference sequence). This CDR3 has 14 residues. The ends were cut back, 10 bases at V and 2 bases at J, with 14 bases in the middle. The DNA of the CDR3 is TGTGCCACGGGTCGGGGAATTAACACCGGGGAGCTGTTTTTT. Translation gives CATGRGINTGELFF. The entire variable domain, with the rest obtained from reference TRBV19 and TRBJ2-2, is as follows: DGGITQSPKYLFRKEGQNVTLSCEQNLNHDAMYWYRQDPGQGLRLIYYSQIVNDFQKGDIAEGYSVSREKKESFPLTVTSAQKNPTAFYLCATGRGINTGELFFGEGSRLTVL.

CDR3 sequence reads: CASSLTSGGPYEQYF. The CDR3 DNA reads TGTGCCAGCAGCTTGACTAGCGGGGGCCCCTACGAGCAGTACTTC. The chain has TRBV11-2 and TRBJ2-7, with TRBD2 matching over 12 bases. Germline V gene lookup returns CDR1 SGHAT and CDR2 FQNNGV. The junction had 2 bases not matched to a gene; V was cut back by 3 bases and J by 2 bases. The CDR3 is 15 amino acids.

The chain is built from TRBV12-2 and TRBJ1-1. TRBV12-2 is listed as a pseudogene. There are 16 residues in the CDR3. The CDR3 DNA reads as TGTGCAAGTCGCTTAGCGCACGGGGGGTTGAACACTGAAGCTTTCTTT. As protein: CASRLAHGGLNTEAFF.

The rearrangement uses TRBV5-1 and TRBJ2-7, with 10 positions matching TRBD1. The CDR3 contains 19 residues. With V trimmed by 3 bases and J by 0 bases, 15 bases remained unmatched. CDR1 and CDR2 from the germline V gene are SGHRS and YFSETQ. The CDR3 region is CASSSRRGQGVVGSYEQYF. The CDR3 bases are TGCGCCAGCAGCTCTCGAAGAGGACAGGGGGTAGTAGGCTCCTACGAGCAGTACTTC.

The genes are TRBV13 and TRBJ1-1; no reliable D call. V lost 5 bases and J lost 2, with 6 bases in between. Germline CDR1 is PRHDT and CDR2 is FYEKMQ (reference sequence). This CDR3 region has 12 residues. CDR3 in amino acids: CASSRENTEAFF. CDR3 DNA: TGTGCCAGCAGCCGAGAAAACACTGAAGCTTTCTTT.

V and J are TRBV12-3 or TRBV12-4 and TRBJ1-1; TRBD1 is a possible D gene (6 bases). Deletions cut 6 bases from V and 7 bases from J, with 15 bases between. The CDR3 consists of 13 residues. The CDR3 spells CASSRDRPREAFF. In nucleotides, the CDR3 is TGTGCCAGCAGCAGAGACAGGCCTCGTGAAGCTTTCTTT.

The chain couples TRBV18 to TRBJ1-1; D might be TRBD1 (5 bases). Germline loops: CDR1 KGHSH, CDR2 LQKENI. V lost 0 bases and J 1 base, leaving 6 bases between the germline ends. The CDR3 length is 14 residues. Here the CDR3 reads CASSPPGPNTEAFF. CDR3 DNA: TGTGCCAGCTCACCACCGGGGCCGAACACTGAAGCTTTCTTT.

This chain joins TRBV21-1 and TRBJ2-1; no check of the table's D call, TRBD2, against the DNA was made. TRBV21-1 is a pseudogene segment. The CDR3 spans 14 residues. CDR3 sequence: CASSKSISYNEQFF. CDR3 DNA: TGTGCCAGCAGCAAAAGCATCTCCTACAATGAGCAGTTCTTC.

The rearrangement links TRBV7-9 to TRBJ2-5; 7 bases fit TRBD1. Germline CDR1 is SEHNR and CDR2 is FQNEAQ (reference sequence). The CDR3 sequence is 12 residues long. Germline trimming cut 5 bases from V and 6 bases from J; bases unmatched to any gene: 3. CDR3 DNA sequence: TGTGCCAGCAGCCTACAGGGGAAGACCCAGTACTTC. This codes for CASSLQGKTQYF. Full variable domain (missing parts from reference TRBV7-9 and TRBJ2-5): DTGVSQNPRHKITKRGQNVTFRCDPISEHNRLYWYRQTLGQGPEFLTYFQNEAQLEKSRLLSDRFSAERPKGSFSTLEIQRTEQGDSAMYLCASSLQGKTQYFGPGTRLLVL.

The rearrangement joins TRBV29-1 to TRBJ2-5, with D perhaps matching TRBD2 (5 bases). V lost 5 bases to trimming and J lost 5 bases, with 21 bases between them. The CDR3 spans 15 residues. Germline CDR1 and CDR2: SQVTM and ANQGSEA. The CDR3 DNA reads as TGCAGCGTTAAAAGAAGGAGCGGAGGAGGCGAGACCCAGTACTTC. This translates into CSVKRRSGGGETQYF.

About this clone: The sample carries other DNA sequences with the same CDR3. The chain joins TRBV11-2 to TRBJ2-1; 11 bases are shared with TRBD2. The CDR3 sequence is 15 residues long. Germline V gene sequence: CDR1 SGHAT, CDR2 FQNNGV. Germline trimming cut 5 bases from V and 4 bases from J; bases unmatched to any gene: 4. Here the CDR3 DNA reads TGTGCCAGCAGCCTGGGACTAGCGGTATACAATGAGCAGTTCTTC. It translates to CASSLGLAVYNEQFF. The full variable domain, completed using reference TRBV11-2 and TRBJ2-1, is EAGVAQSPRYKIIEKRQSVAFWCNPISGHATLYWYQQILGQGPKLLIQFQNNGVVDDSQLPKDRFSAERLKGVDSTLKIQPAKLEDSAVYLCASSLGLAVYNEQFFGPGTRLTVL.